Listed below are T cell receptor beta chains from one sample, sequenced in a study of T cells after yellow fever vaccination. MiXCR, applied by TCRdb to the 5' RACE reads, yields one record per CDR3 protein. The table includes 150,000 to 200,000 distinct CDR3 sequences, 9.5% to 11% detected once. Sequencing was performed on CD8+ T cells sorted from PBMCs, taken 15 days after the yellow fever booster vaccination. The receptors derive from a man younger than 30 who received the YFV17D yellow fever vaccine. The CDR3 runs from the conserved cysteine through the conserved F or W. The D gene is left open where the match is weak. Clone size is shown for a subset of rows, as once, few, many or a class of expanded clone.

D: .
J: TRBJ2-1
V: TRBV7-6
size: .
CDR3: CASSFQPGNEQFF
DNA: TGTGCCAGCAGCTTCCAGCCAGGCAATGAGCAGTTCTTC

D: TRBD1
J: TRBJ1-1
V: TRBV5-8
size: .
CDR3: CASSLWGQTNTEAFF
DNA: TGTGCCAGCAGCTTGTGGGGACAGACTAACACTGAAGCTTTCTTT

D: .
J: TRBJ2-2
V: TRBV27
size: .
CDR3: CASSFLGGPPFTGELFF
DNA: TGTGCCAGCAGTTTCCTCGGGGGGCCCCCTTTCACCGGGGAGCTGTTTTTT

D: .
J: TRBJ1-1
V: TRBV15
size: .
CDR3: CATRGTWDSEAFF
DNA: TGTGCCACCAGAGGGACATGGGATTCTGAAGCTTTCTTT

D: TRBD2
J: TRBJ2-5
V: TRBV7-2
size: few
CDR3: CASSLGGPAGNQETQYF
DNA: TGTGCCAGCAGCTTGGGTGGTCCAGCGGGGAACCAAGAGACCCAGTACTTC

D: TRBD1
J: TRBJ2-5
V: TRBV7-2
size: .
CDR3: CASSRRDRGQVGETQYF
DNA: TGTGCCAGCAGCCGCCGGGACAGGGGACAAGTCGGGGAGACCCAGTACTTC

D: .
J: TRBJ2-1
V: TRBV12-5
size: once
CDR3: CASGLAGGGYNEQFF
DNA: TGTGCTAGTGGTTTGGCCGGGGGCGGGTACAATGAGCAGTTCTTC

D: .
J: TRBJ2-3
V: TRBV12-3/TRBV12-4
size: .
CDR3: CASSFGHLSTDTQYF
DNA: TGTGCCAGCAGTTTTGGGCATCTCAGCACAGATACGCAGTATTTT

D: TRBD1
J: TRBJ2-1
V: TRBV12-3/TRBV12-4
size: few
CDR3: CASSFPSTGAFF
DNA: TGTGCCAGCAGTTTTCCGAGCACAGGGGCTTTCTTC

D: .
J: TRBJ1-1
V: TRBV7-9
size: many
CDR3: CASSLPGLNTEAFF
DNA: TGTGCCAGCAGCTTGCCAGGGTTGAACACTGAAGCTTTCTTT

D: TRBD1
J: TRBJ2-7
V: TRBV2
size: .
CDR3: CASRWTGEEQYF
DNA: TGTGCCAGCAGGTGGACAGGGGAAGAGCAGTACTTC

D: .
J: TRBJ1-2
V: TRBV27
size: .
CDR3: CASRQGSYGYTF
DNA: TGTGCCAGCAGACAGGGTTCCTATGGCTACACCTTC

D: .
J: TRBJ2-7
V: TRBV6-5
size: .
CDR3: CASSYSPRYEQYF
DNA: TGTGCCAGCAGTTACTCTCCTCGGTACGAGCAGTACTTC

D: TRBD1
J: TRBJ2-2
V: TRBV7-3
size: .
CDR3: CASGTGNTGELFF
DNA: TGTGCCAGCGGGACAGGGAACACCGGGGAGCTGTTTTTT

D: .
J: TRBJ2-5
V: TRBV11-1
size: few
CDR3: CASSLGRSAGETQYF
DNA: TGTGCCAGCAGCTTAGGGCGCTCGGCCGGTGAGACCCAGTACTTC

D: .
J: TRBJ1-5
V: TRBV9
size: many
CDR3: CASSRDGINQPQHF
DNA: TGTGCCAGCAGCCGGGATGGGATCAATCAGCCCCAGCATTTT

D: TRBD1
J: TRBJ2-7
V: TRBV6-5
size: few
CDR3: CASSYGGQGSEQYF
DNA: TGTGCCAGCAGTTACGGGGGACAGGGGAGCGAGCAGTACTTC

D: .
J: TRBJ2-3
V: TRBV7-8
size: many
CDR3: CASSQGDTQYF
DNA: TGTGCCAGCAGTCAAGGAGATACGCAGTATTTT